Following are 17 T cell receptor beta chains from one sample sequenced in a study of tumor-infiltrating lymphocytes in oesophageal squamous cell carcinoma. TCRdb redid the calling of the PCR reads with MiXCR, one entry per CDR3 protein. The sample yields 18,000 or so distinct CDR3 sequences, 42% seen once. The sample taken for sequencing was normal esophageal tissue next to the tumor. The receptors originated from a female donor with esophageal squamous cell carcinoma.

This clonotype is categorized as large. The chain links TRBV7-9 to TRBJ2-2; D may be TRBD2 (6 bases). Trimming removed 4 bases at V and 4 bases at J, with 10 bases between. The CDR3 contains 14 residues. Germline V gene sequence: CDR1 SEHNR, CDR2 FQNEAQ (reference sequence). In DNA form, the CDR3 reads TGTGCCAGCAGCTCCGGGGACTTCACCGGGGAGCTGTTTTTT. This gives the protein CASSSGDFTGELFF.

This clonotype was seen at least ten times. V gene TRBV12-3 or TRBV12-4 combines with J gene TRBJ1-2, with D possibly matching TRBD1 (6 bases). The CDR3 covers 15 residues. Trimming left V 6 bases short and J 4 bases short, with 18 bases between. CDR3 residues: CASSPRGRLSYGYTF. In nucleotides, the CDR3 is TGTGCCAGCAGCCCCAGGGGTCGACTAAGCTATGGCTACACCTTC.

The V and J genes are TRBV7-3 and TRBJ2-1, with D tentatively TRBD2 (6 bases). The CDR3 totals 14 residues. Germline values: CDR1 SGHTA, CDR2 FQGTGA. V lost 0 bases and J lost 3, with 6 bases in between. DNA of the CDR3: TGTGCCAGCAGCTTAACGCGGGACTACAATGAGCAGTTCTTC. Its protein product is CASSLTRDYNEQFF.

This clonotype was seen more than once but under ten times. The rearrangement links TRBV7-2 to TRBJ2-5; 9 bases align to TRBD2. This CDR3 has 15 residues. The junction had 15 bases not matched to a gene; V was cut back by 5 bases and J by 11 bases. Germline-derived CDR1 and CDR2 are SGHTA and FQGNSA. CDR3 region: CASSHLAGYSNEQYF. DNA for the CDR3: TGTGCCAGCAGCCATCTAGCGGGGTACTCCAATGAGCAGTACTTC.

The table lists this clonotype with a few counts. The chain joins TRBV7-9 to TRBJ2-3, with a weak D call TRBD1 (7 bases). The V gene lost 4 bases and the J gene lost 6 bases, with 17 bases spanning the gap. The CDR3 spans 15 residues. The V gene's germline CDR1 is SEHNR and CDR2 FQNEAQ (reference sequence). CDR3 residues: CASSWGDSRADTQYF. CDR3 bases: TGTGCCAGCAGCTGGGGGGACAGCAGAGCCGATACGCAGTATTTT.

The chain couples TRBV7-2 to TRBJ2-3; no clear D gene. Judging by the DNA end, TRBJ2-7 fits better; the J call may be wrong. CDR3 size: 13 residues. CDR1 is SGHTA, CDR2 FQGNSA, per germline. CDR3 in DNA: TGTGCCAGCAGCTTAGCGGCAACTGACGAGCAGTACTTC. Translated, it gives CASSLAATDEQYF.

This clonotype was counted many times. The chain combines TRBV28 with TRBJ2-7; 7 nucleotides line up with TRBD1. Germline CDR1 reads MDHEN; CDR2 reads SYDVKM. CDR3 length: 14 amino acids. V shed 7 bases, J shed 7 bases, and the junction held 13 bases outside the gene matches. The CDR3 DNA reads as TGTGCCAGCACCCAGGACAGGTCCCTCTGGGAGCAGTACTTC. Translation: CASTQDRSLWEQYF.

V is TRBV7-3 and J is TRBJ2-3; D might be TRBD1 (6 bases). CDR1 and CDR2 from the germline V gene are SGHTA and FQGTGA. The CDR3 spans 16 residues. Trimming took 5 bases from V and 6 from J, leaving 21 bases between them. This CDR3 is CASSPSGTRTRDTQYF. The DNA for the CDR3 is TGTGCCAGCAGCCCCTCTGGGACAAGGACTCGCGATACGCAGTATTTT.

The gene calls are TRBV11-3 and TRBJ1-1, with a weak D call TRBD1 (5 bases). This CDR3 has 13 residues. V was trimmed by 2 bases and J by 4 bases, leaving 8 bases between them. CDR1 is SGHNT, CDR2 YENEEA, per germline. The CDR3 sequence is CASSLRDFTEAFF. The CDR3 nucleotides read TGTGCCAGCAGCTTACGGGACTTCACTGAAGCTTTCTTT. The whole variable domain, remainder taken from reference TRBV11-3 and TRBJ1-1, is EAGVVQSPRYKIIEKKQPVAFWCNPISGHNTLYWYLQNLGQGPELLIRYENEEAVDDSQLPKDRFSAERLKGVDSTLKIQPAELGDSAVYLCASSLRDFTEAFFGQGTRLTVV.

This clonotype occurred many times. This chain joins TRBV28 and TRBJ2-5; perhaps TRBD2 as D (6 bases). V lost 5 bases, J lost 12 bases, and 13 bases lay in between. This CDR3 has 11 amino acids. The germline gives CDR1 MDHEN, CDR2 SYDVKM. The CDR3 reads CASSGAGREYF. The DNA for the CDR3 is TGTGCCAGCAGTGGGGCGGGGCGGGAGTACTTC.

V usage is TRBV12-3 or TRBV12-4 and J usage is TRBJ2-5, with 7 positions matching TRBD1. The J call may be mistaken, given a closer DNA end match to TRBJ2-7. This CDR3 comprises 18 residues. CDR3 residues: CASSLEARDSRGWYEQYF. CDR3 nucleotide sequence: TGTGCCAGCAGTTTAGAGGCCCGGGACAGCCGAGGATGGTACGAGCAGTACTTC.

The rearrangement uses TRBV7-2 and TRBJ2-5, with 11 bases identical to TRBD2. Gene TRBJ2-7 matches the end of the DNA better, so the J call may be wrong. The CDR3 consists of 15 residues. Looked up from germline, CDR1 is SGHTA and CDR2 is FQGNSA. This CDR3 is CASSRNSGRGYEQYF. CDR3 DNA sequence: TGTGCCAGCAGCCGCAATAGCGGGAGGGGGTACGAGCAGTACTTC.

Notes on this clonotype: The DNA is left out, because the CDR3 cannot be placed on it with certainty; the CDR3 is given as TCRdb lists it. The chain uses TRBV6-1 and TRBJ2-4. Both ends counted, the CDR3 spans 14 residues. CDR1 MNHNS and CDR2 SASEGT come from the germline V gene. The CDR3 sequence is CASTSTGSWLHLRF.

This CDR3 is CASRGQGRSYEQYF. Here the CDR3 DNA reads TGTGCCAGCAGGGGACAGGGGCGATCCTACGAGCAGTACTTC. The rearrangement uses TRBV6-1 and TRBJ2-5, with 10 bases that match TRBD1. The J call may be wrong; the DNA end is better matched by TRBJ2-7. The CDR3 has 14 amino acids. Germline V gene lookup returns CDR1 MNHNS and CDR2 SASEGT.

This sequence joins TRBV6-4 and TRBJ2-7; 7 positions agree with TRBD2. The closer fit of TRBJ2-1 to the DNA end suggests the J call may be wrong. This CDR3 has 15 residues. CDR1 and CDR2 from the germline V gene are MRHNA and SNTAGT. CDR3 in amino acids: CASSPSSGPYNEQFF. CDR3 DNA: TGTGCCAGCAGCCCCTCTAGCGGACCATACAATGAGCAGTTCTTC.

About this clonotype: A much more abundant neighbour one base away suggests this may be a read error. The chain carries TRBV7-2 and TRBJ2-3; 11 bases agree with TRBD2. The V segment lost 8 bases and the J segment 0 bases; nucleotides outside the gene matches: 4. The CDR3 has 15 amino acids. Germline V gene sequence: CDR1 SGHTA, CDR2 FQGNSA. In DNA form, the CDR3 reads TGTGCCAGCGGGCGGACTAGCGGGAGCACAGATACGCAGTATTTT. It yields the protein CASGRTSGSTDTQYF.

The CDR3 sequence: CASRQGSSYNEQYF. CDR3 coding DNA: TGTGCCAGCCGGCAGGGGTCCTCCTACAATGAGCAGTACTTC. This chain connects TRBV11-2 to TRBJ2-3; the D gene is possibly TRBD1 (6 bases). The DNA end favors TRBJ2-7, so the J call may be wrong. Germline-derived CDR1 and CDR2 are SGHAT and FQNNGV. This CDR3 region has 14 residues.